Below, one T cell receptor beta chain is given with its context. The specificity of this receptor is unknown. No base quality values were provided; no much bigger clone lies one nucleotide off. This entry comes from a study of graft-versus-host responses after intestinal transplantation (dated by TCRdb to the early 2020s). Study-level background: Multivisceral, liver-intestinal, or isolated intestinal transplants were received by the recipients. Bulk TCR-beta CDR3 sequencing was used to track graft-versus-host and host-versus-graft alloreactive T cell clones in the graft, circulation and bone marrow after intestinal transplantation. Of the roughly 24 intestinal transplant recipients enrolled in the cohort, one of whom was a retransplant, a few patients without pretransplant specimens were excluded. A peak of at least 4% donor T cells among recipient peripheral blood mononuclear cells was the definition used for donor T cell macrochimerism. Instead of going to the commercial service, samples from a few later patients were sequenced in-house on an Illumina MiSeq and processed with MiXCR. To identify alloreactive clones, pre-transplant mixed lymphocyte reaction products were sequenced and compared with unstimulated pre-transplant donor and recipient T cells. All recipients received anti-thymocyte globulin induction followed by maintenance tacrolimus and steroids for around 3 years. Points the paper makes about the study in general: Early after transplant, peak levels of circulating GvH clones were associated with declines in HvG clones. The conclusions were limited by the relatively low number and heterogeneity of the intestinal transplant patients. GvH clones were detected in recipient bone marrow, and some of these GvH clones were observed earlier in ileal mucosa or blood, consistent with an intestinal mucosal origin. High GvH to HvG T cell clonal ratios were observed in the allografts of patients with donor T cell macrochimerism.

In the first month after transplant, blood samples were collected up to 4 times, and after that at least monthly when available. The library was generated by the immunoSEQ multiplex PCR assay. For most patients, high-throughput TCR-beta CDR3 sequencing of genomic DNA was performed by Adaptive Biotechnologies. In the paper's pipeline: TCR sequencing data for over 15 patients were retrieved from Adaptive's ImmunoSEQ software; three other patients were processed with MiXCR and VDJtools. CDR3 nucleotide sequences shared by donor and recipient were removed because the origin of these sequences could not be assigned. At least 2-fold expansion over unstimulated cells and a minimum CFSE-low frequency of 0.002% (template counts) or 0.001% (read counts) were required for clones to be classified as alloreactive. A clone was considered mappable if detected in the sequenced pre-transplant spleen, lymph node, or MLR CFSE-low populations of the donor or recipient. The cumulative frequency of alloreactive clones was calculated as a percentage of all sequences, weighted by copy number. The clones in this table, taken by TCRdb from immuneACCESS, are in-frame only. Not every clone is retained; where verified, under half of the shortfall comes from an unresolved V gene, and the cause of the rest is unknown. V, J and clone size are those of that table, while D and trimming were read from the DNA. Counted in this sample were more than 20,000 clones; about 92% of them appeared once. The ten largest clones take up over 40% of the sample.

The CDR3 numbers 18 residues from cysteine through phenylalanine. Solely the CDR3 DNA is kept, with 54 bases framed from the first base. The germline V gene (reference sequence) provides CDR1 MNHEY and CDR2 SMNVEV. Trimming takes 2 bases off V and 6 bases off J; junction bases not matched to a gene: 13. The chain couples TRBV27 to TRBJ2-7; TRBD2 fits 13 bases in the junction. The source was PBMCs, collected about 260 days after intestinal transplant. This TCR derives from a human patient who received an intestinal transplant, so some T cells may come from the graft donor. The nucleotide sequence reads as follows: TGTGCCAGCAGTTTACCTTACAACGGACTAGCGGGAGTTGGCGAGCAGTACTTC. It codes for CASSLPYNGLAGVGEQYF.